These 22 T cell receptor beta chains came from one sample sequenced in a study of blood T cell repertoires in COVID-19. Sequencing used immunoSEQ multiplex PCR; TCRdb keeps in-frame clones, though not all of them. Among more than 95,000 clones listed, 90% were seen once. Source material: peripheral blood. These receptors originate from a man between 60 and 75 years old with acute or convalescent COVID-19.

The chain employs TRBV19 and TRBJ1-1; the D is unclear. V shed 3 bases and J shed 1 base, with 9 bases lying between them. The CDR3 sequence is 14 residues long. The germline gives CDR1 LNHDA, CDR2 SQIVND (reference sequence). CDR3 loop: CASSIWAENTEAFF. CDR3 nucleotide sequence: TGTGCCAGTAGTATCTGGGCCGAGAACACTGAAGCTTTCTTT.

This clone was counted a single time. V gene TRBV7-2 combines with J gene TRBJ1-2, with D possibly TRBD1 on 6 matching bases. CDR3 length: 18 residues. Trimming took off 3 bases at V and 6 bases at J, with 26 bases between the two ends. In germline, CDR1 is SGHTA, CDR2 FQGNSA. The CDR3 bases are TGTGCCAGCAGCTTGGGGGGGCCTACAACATCGAATTTCAATGGCTACACCTTC. Protein sequence: CASSLGGPTTSNFNGYTF.

The chain couples TRBV5-1 to TRBJ2-3; 9 bases align to TRBD2. V lost 4 bases, J lost 4 bases, and 13 bases stayed unmatched. The CDR3 has 17 residues. The germline CDR1 and CDR2 sequences are SGHRS and YFSETQ. The DNA for the CDR3 is TGCGCCAGCAGCCCGGCCGGAGGCGGGGGGGCAGCAGATACGCAGTATTTT. The encoded protein is CASSPAGGGGAADTQYF.

This clone was counted a single time. The chain uses TRBV27 and TRBJ1-2, with TRBD1 matching over 8 bases. The CDR3 length is 18 residues. V lost 0 bases to trimming and J lost 4 bases; unmatched junction nucleotides: 13. The germline CDR1 and CDR2 sequences are MNHEY and SMNVEV (reference sequence). CDR3 sequence reads: CASSLSYRGLDGFYGYTF. The CDR3 bases are TGTGCCAGCAGTTTATCGTACAGGGGGTTGGATGGGTTCTATGGCTACACCTTC.

This clone was counted once. This chain connects TRBV27 to TRBJ1-2; D not resolved. Germline V gene lookup returns CDR1 MNHEY and CDR2 SMNVEV (reference sequence). With 0 bases removed from V and 7 bases from J, the gap between germline ends came to 9 bases. The CDR3 runs to 13 residues. The CDR3 is CASSLSGGGGYTF. In DNA, the CDR3 is TGTGCCAGCAGTTTATCAGGAGGAGGTGGCTACACCTTC.

The J gene is TRBJ2-7, the V gene TRBV6-5; no definite D call. The length of the CDR3 is 11 residues. Trimming took off 6 bases at V and 2 bases at J, with 5 bases between the two ends. CDR1 and CDR2 (germline): MNHEY, SVGAGI. For the CDR3, the DNA is TGTGCCAGCAGGGCCACCTACGAGCAGTACGTC. Its translation: CASRATYEQYV.

The chain employs TRBV27 and TRBJ1-5, with 8 bases that match TRBD1. With V trimmed by 5 bases and J by 2 bases, 5 bases remained unmatched. The CDR3 extends over 15 amino acids. Germline V gene sequence: CDR1 MNHEY, CDR2 SMNVEV (reference sequence). CDR3 bases: TGTGCCAGCAGTATACAGGGGGTAGGCAATCAGCCCCAGCATTTT. It yields the protein CASSIQGVGNQPQHF.

This clone was found once. The rearrangement joins TRBV3-1 (or the pseudogene TRBV3-2) to TRBJ1-4, with TRBD1 matching over 8 bases. The CDR3 runs to 15 residues. V was pared by 1 base and J by 3 bases, with 1 base of the junction left unmatched. Per the germline V gene, CDR1 is LGHDT and CDR2 is YNNKEL (reference sequence). The DNA of the CDR3 is TGTGCCAGCAGCCAAGGGGACAGGCCTAATGAAAAACTGTTTTTT. Protein product: CASSQGDRPNEKLFF.

The chain links TRBV19 to TRBJ1-2, with 9 nucleotides matching TRBD1. This CDR3 contains 13 residues. The V segment lost 6 bases and the J segment 10 bases; nucleotides outside the gene matches: 9. Germline lookup yields CDR1 LNHDA and CDR2 SQIVND (reference sequence). The CDR3 coding sequence is TGTGCCAGTAGCCTGGGACAGGGCAGGGCCTACACCTTC. Translated, it gives CASSLGQGRAYTF.

CDR3 region: CASSHASSGNTIYF. The DNA for the CDR3 is TGCGCCAGCAGCCACGCTAGCTCTGGAAACACCATATATTTT. V is TRBV5-1 and J is TRBJ1-3, with D unresolved. V shed 4 bases and J shed 0 bases, with 8 bases lying between them. Germline V lookup: CDR1 SGHRS, CDR2 YFSETQ. There are 14 residues in the CDR3.

The gene calls are TRBV6-5 and TRBJ1-3; the D is unclear. Trimming cost V 2 bases and J 0 bases, with 11 bases left between them. Germline CDR1 MNHEY, CDR2 SVGAGI. This CDR3 comprises 16 residues. Here the CDR3 reads CASSYSLASSGNTIYF. The CDR3 coding sequence is TGTGCCAGCAGTTACAGCCTCGCTTCCTCTGGAAACACCATATATTTT.

The chain links TRBV5-1 to TRBJ2-3; the D gene is possibly TRBD1 (5 bases). CDR3 size: 16 residues. Germline V gene data show CDR1 as SGHRS and CDR2 as YFSETQ. With 4 bases removed from V and 1 base from J, the gap between germline ends came to 16 bases. The CDR3 coding sequence is TGCGCCAGCAGCACGGACACAGGTGGGGGCACAGATACGCAGTATTTT. Residues: CASSTDTGGGTDTQYF.

V usage is TRBV11-2 and J usage is TRBJ1-2; D is uncertain. V was pared by 1 base and J by 7 bases, with 10 bases between. This CDR3 is 13 amino acids long. Germline V CDR1 and CDR2: SGHAT, FQNNGV. In nucleotides, the CDR3 is TGTGCCAGCAGCTTAGTGCCGCTAAGTGGCTACACCTTC. Its translation is CASSLVPLSGYTF.

The table lists this clone with a count of one. The rearrangement joins TRBV2 to TRBJ2-3, with 15 bases fitting TRBD2. The V gene end was trimmed by 10 bases and the J gene end by 6 bases; junction bases not matched to a gene: 5. This CDR3 comprises 14 residues. Germline values: CDR1 SNHLY, CDR2 FYNNEI. CDR3 in DNA: TGTGCCACCGGACTAGCGGGGGGGCAGGATACGCAGTATTTT. It specifies CATGLAGGQDTQYF.

CDR3 protein: CASSQEGGQGHGYTF. The CDR3 region has the DNA TGTGCCAGCAGCCAAGAAGGGGGACAGGGACATGGCTACACCTTC. The V call is TRBV3-1 (or the pseudogene TRBV3-2), the J call TRBJ1-2; 9 nucleotides match TRBD1. Germline CDR1 reads LGHDT; CDR2 reads YNNKEL (reference sequence). V was clipped by 0 bases and J by 6 bases; unmatched bases: 5. This CDR3 comprises 15 residues.

The chain carries TRBV19 and TRBJ2-7; 8 nucleotides align to TRBD2. CDR1 and CDR2 from the germline V gene are LNHDA and SQIVND (reference sequence). V lost 3 bases and J lost 4; bases outside the gene matches: 5. The CDR3 totals 14 residues. The CDR3, as DNA: TGTGCCAGTAGTATGACCCGGGGGGGATACGAGCAGTACTTC. It translates to CASSMTRGGYEQYF.

This clone was seen only once. The gene calls are TRBV27 and TRBJ2-2, with D possibly matching TRBD1 (6 bases). Germline V lookup: CDR1 MNHEY, CDR2 SMNVEV (reference sequence). With 7 bases removed from V and 4 bases from J, the gap between germline ends came to 16 bases. This CDR3 region has 15 residues. The CDR3 region has the DNA TGTGCCAGCAAGCAACGCGGACAGATCACCGGGGAGCTGTTTTTT. Translated, it gives CASKQRGQITGELFF.

The V gene is TRBV6-1, the J gene TRBJ1-2; D call uncertain. The CDR3 totals 14 residues. From germline, CDR1 is MNHNS and CDR2 SASEGT. V was shortened by 3 bases and J by 2 bases, with 10 bases between the two germline ends. The CDR3 reads CASSEGRRNYGYTF. CDR3 in DNA: TGTGCCAGCAGTGAGGGTAGGCGGAACTATGGCTACACCTTC.

The CDR3 is CASSPGGQGGSEAFF. CDR3 nucleotides: TGCGCCAGCAGCCCCGGTGGACAGGGGGGATCTGAAGCTTTCTTT. This chain links TRBV5-1 with TRBJ1-1; TRBD1 aligns across 10 bases. CDR1 and CDR2 from the germline V gene are SGHRS and YFSETQ. The CDR3 is 15 residues long. V shed 4 bases and J 6 bases; nucleotides not matched to a gene: 9.

This chain connects TRBV12-3 or TRBV12-4 to TRBJ1-1, with D perhaps TRBD1 (5 bases). CDR3 size: 13 residues. V lost 5 bases to trimming and J lost 5 bases, with 12 bases between them. DNA of the CDR3: TGTGCCAGCAGTCACCTCGGGGGAACTGAAGCTTTCTTT. Protein: CASSHLGGTEAFF.

This clone was seen only once. V gene TRBV29-1 combines with J gene TRBJ2-1, with D possibly being TRBD1 (5 bases). CDR1 and CDR2 from the germline V gene are SQVTM and ANQGSEA. The V end lost 0 bases, the J end lost 7 bases, and 13 bases lay between the germline ends. The CDR3 runs to 14 residues. CDR3 DNA: TGCAGCGTTGAAGATGTCAAGGGGCGAAATGAGCAGTTCTTC. Translating gives CSVEDVKGRNEQFF.

The chain combines TRBV10-1 with TRBJ1-2, with 9 nucleotides matching TRBD1. V dropped 6 bases and J dropped 8; count of bases not matched to a gene: 7. Germline V gene data show CDR1 as WNHNN and CDR2 as SYGVQD (reference sequence). The CDR3 runs to 13 residues. The CDR3: CASSRDREKGYTF. In DNA form, the CDR3 reads TGCGCCAGCAGCCGGGACAGGGAAAAAGGCTACACCTTC.